This T cell receptor (beta chain) was captured by sequencing in a study of response to subunit inactivated influenza vaccine. Whole-study findings and limits: The authors proposed limited new T cell recruitment per seasonal influenza vaccination.

TCRdb ran MiXCR on the RT-PCR reads and lists one entry per CDR3 protein. The sample contains around 600,000 distinct CDR3 sequences, roughly 10% of which appear only once. The CDR3 runs 23 residues. The V and J ends lost 1 base and 2 bases, in that order; junction bases with no gene match: 22. This clonotype turned up a few times. Its matching antigen is unknown. The same specimen was also included in a second study, on T cells expressing NK-cell markers. According to that study: The cDNA for TCR beta came from 5'RACE template switching with UMIs. In several experiments, an anti-gamma-delta TCR antibody restricted sorting to alpha-beta TCR T cells.

The source of this sequence is a man over 45 who received an inactivated influenza vaccine. The material sequenced was PBMCs from blood, taken on the day of vaccination. The chain links TRBV12-3 or TRBV12-4 to TRBJ2-2; 10 bases map to TRBD1. This CDR3 is CASSLETVWDRGPGKLNTGELFF. The CDR3 DNA reads TGTGCCAGCAGTTTAGAGACCGTTTGGGACAGGGGACCCGGTAAACTTAACACCGGGGAGCTGTTTTTT.